The clone carrying this T cell receptor (beta chain) was seen a few times. Its matching antigen is unknown. The J segment lost 0 bases and the V segment lost 0 bases, leaving 9 bases of the junction unmatched. Germline assignment: CDR1 SGHTA and CDR2 FQGNSA. The CDR3 consists of 18 residues. The sample originates from a study of T cell clones after liver transplantation. Turning to the study itself: Samples came from ITN030ST, which attempted immunosuppression withdrawal within 2 years of liver transplantation. Three of eight recipients were HCV-positive; others had non-autoimmune, non-viral indications. Subjects received no induction therapy and standard immunosuppression until randomization at 12-24 months post-transplant. Study-wide findings and caveats: Compared with third party-reactive sequences, donor-reactive ones declined more, independent of withdrawal success.

This table comes from immunoSEQ multiplex PCR, and its TCRdb copy is limited to in-frame clones, with some not included. Among fewer than 70,000 clones, about 64% were seen once, and the ten largest hold 15%. This receptor was taken from a human donor who received a liver transplant. Specimen: CD4+ T cells from blood, collected before liver transplant. The chain employs TRBV7-2 and TRBJ1-1, with TRBD1 matching over 8 bases. The CDR3 DNA follows: TGTGCCAGCAGCTTAGCGCTGGGGCAGGGGGCCGTGAACACTGAAGCTTTCTTT. It codes for CASSLALGQGAVNTEAFF.